Listed here are 21 T cell receptor beta chains from one sample, sequenced in a study of OX40 agonist ivuxolimab in advanced cancers. Profiling relied on immunoSEQ multiplex PCR, and the TCRdb table lists in-frame clones only, not all of them. Of around 92,000 clones in the sample, 85% to 95% were seen once. This material consisted of CD4+ or CD8+ T cells sorted from blood, taken in a trial of the OX40 agonist ivuxolimab. The receptors originated from an adult with an advanced solid tumor such as melanoma, head and neck, liver or kidney cancer.

The chain carries TRBV18 and TRBJ1-3, with D perhaps TRBD1 (5 bases). This CDR3 region has 16 residues. V was trimmed by 4 bases and J by 1 base, leaving 14 bases between them. Germline V gene lookup returns CDR1 KGHSH and CDR2 LQKENI. CDR3: CASSLQTGLSGNTIYF. The CDR3 DNA sequence: TGTGCCAGCTCACTCCAGACGGGGCTTTCTGGAAACACCATATATTTT.

The rearrangement links TRBV28 to TRBJ2-7; weak D call: TRBD2 (7 bases). Trimming removed 3 bases at V and 4 bases at J, with 13 bases between. Germline loops: CDR1 MDHEN, CDR2 SYDVKM. The CDR3 extends over 14 amino acids. The CDR3 DNA follows: TGTGCCAGCAGTTTGACGGGGGGCCCTTACGAGCAGTACTTC. It encodes CASSLTGGPYEQYF.

The chain couples TRBV6-5 to TRBJ2-1, with 7 bases aligning to TRBD2. V dropped 6 bases and J dropped 7; count of bases not matched to a gene: 12. The CDR3 loop spans 15 amino acids. Germline V CDR1 and CDR2: MNHEY, SVGAGI. The CDR3 nucleotides read TGTGCCAGCAGCTCCTATGCGGGAGCAAAGAATGAGCAGTTCTTC. This encodes CASSSYAGAKNEQFF.

The V call is TRBV5-4, the J call TRBJ1-1; a possible D gene is TRBD1 (5 bases). CDR3 length: 13 amino acids. V was shortened by 3 bases and J by 1 base, with 7 bases between the two germline ends. The germline CDR1 and CDR2 sequences are SGHNT and YYREEE (reference sequence). The CDR3 nucleotides read TGTGCCAGCAGCTACGACAGGAACACTGAAGCTTTCTTT. Protein product: CASSYDRNTEAFF.

The rearrangement links TRBV7-2 to TRBJ1-1; TRBD1 is a possible D gene (5 bases). Trimming took 1 base from V and 8 from J, leaving 14 bases between them. Germline V gene sequence: CDR1 SGHTA, CDR2 FQGNSA. The CDR3 runs 14 residues. CDR3 amino acids: CASSLGRTNREAFF. The CDR3 DNA is TGTGCCAGCAGCTTAGGACGGACAAACAGGGAAGCTTTCTTT.

In its sample, this clone was seen a few times. CDR3 in amino acids: CASSATAISPQHF. Here the CDR3 DNA reads TGTGCCAGCAGTGCGACGGCTATATCCCCCCAGCATTTT. V gene TRBV2 combines with J gene TRBJ1-5; D unclear. Trimming removed 4 bases from V and 10 bases from J, with 14 bases in between. CDR3 length: 13 amino acids. CDR1 is SNHLY and CDR2 is FYNNEI in the germline V gene.

The CDR3 nucleotides are TGTGCCAGCAGCAGCCGGCTTGCGGGACGATACAATGAGCAGTTCTTC. It codes for CASSSRLAGRYNEQFF. The gene calls are TRBV9 and TRBJ2-1; perhaps TRBD2 as D (6 bases). Trimming pared 4 bases from V and 4 bases from J, leaving 18 bases between. This CDR3 comprises 16 residues. Per the germline V gene, CDR1 is SGDLS and CDR2 is YYNGEE.

This chain links TRBV7-2 with TRBJ2-1; 12 nucleotides agree with TRBD2. The CDR3 is made up of 15 amino acids. Unmatched junction bases numbered 7, after V lost 5 bases and J lost 8 bases. Germline CDR1 reads SGHTA; CDR2 reads FQGNSA. The CDR3 nucleotides are TGTGCCAGCAGCCCCCGACTAGCGGGAGATGATGAGCAGTTCTTC. As protein: CASSPRLAGDDEQFF.

The CDR3 is CSVAWTSTTDTQYF. CDR3 DNA sequence: TGCAGCGTGGCCTGGACGAGCACAACAGATACGCAGTATTTT. This chain connects TRBV29-1 to TRBJ2-3; no definite D call. V lost 6 bases and J 3 bases, leaving 16 bases between the germline ends. This CDR3 has 14 residues. Looked up from germline, CDR1 is SQVTM and CDR2 is ANQGSEA.

The V and J genes are TRBV11-2 and TRBJ1-4; no clear D gene. Germline V CDR1 and CDR2: SGHAT, FQNNGV. With 1 base removed from V and 8 bases from J, the gap between germline ends came to 20 bases. CDR3 length: 17 residues. The CDR3 DNA sequence: TGTGCCAGCAGCTTAGGCTCTAGGGCAGCCGGCCTAGAAAAACTGTTTTTT. Translation gives CASSLGSRAAGLEKLFF. The variable domain in full, with the rest retrieved from reference TRBV11-2 and TRBJ1-4, is EAGVAQSPRYKIIEKRQSVAFWCNPISGHATLYWYQQILGQGPKLLIQFQNNGVVDDSQLPKDRFSAERLKGVDSTLKIQPAKLEDSAVYLCASSLGSRAAGLEKLFFGSGTQLSVL.

The J gene is TRBJ1-5, the V gene TRBV28; D not certain. In germline, CDR1 is MDHEN, CDR2 SYDVKM. With 5 bases removed from V and 7 bases from J, the gap between germline ends came to 9 bases. CDR3 length equals 12 residues. CDR3 region: CASSNPGQPQHF. For the CDR3, the DNA is TGTGCCAGCAGTAACCCGGGGCAGCCCCAGCATTTT.

This clone appeared once. The gene calls are TRBV5-6 and TRBJ1-5; TRBD1 matches 7 bases. The CDR3 totals 17 residues. The ends lost 1 base at V and 0 bases at J; junction bases unmatched: 7. In germline, CDR1 is SGHDT, CDR2 YYEEEE. Here the CDR3 reads CASSLWGGQLSNQPQHF. Here the CDR3 DNA reads TGTGCCAGCAGCTTGTGGGGGGGACAGCTTAGCAATCAGCCCCAGCATTTT.

This chain connects TRBV5-6 to TRBJ2-2; 11 nucleotides align to TRBD1. V trimming: 5 bases; J trimming: 2 bases; junction bases outside the gene matches: 2. Germline values: CDR1 SGHDT, CDR2 YYEEEE. The CDR3 contains 15 residues. CDR3 nucleotide sequence: TGTGCCAGCAGGAGGACAGGGGGCAACACCGGGGAGCTGTTTTTT. As protein: CASRRTGGNTGELFF.

This chain uses TRBV19 with TRBJ1-1, with 8 bases that match TRBD1. In germline, CDR1 is LNHDA, CDR2 SQIVND (reference sequence). V dropped 9 bases and J dropped 5; count of bases not matched to a gene: 20. The CDR3 extends over 17 amino acids. The CDR3 region is CASESHRGAVGRTEAFF. The CDR3 DNA sequence: TGTGCCAGCGAGTCCCACAGGGGGGCAGTAGGTCGGACTGAAGCTTTCTTT.

The chain uses TRBV27 and TRBJ2-3; 12 bases match TRBD2. V gave up 2 bases and J gave up 1 base; unmatched junction bases: 13. The germline CDR1 and CDR2 sequences are MNHEY and SMNVEV (reference sequence). The CDR3 is 20 amino acids. CDR3 sequence (DNA): TGTGCCAGCAGTTTAGTTCCTAGCGGGAGGGCGGCGGCACGCACAGATACGCAGTATTTT. Translated, it gives CASSLVPSGRAAARTDTQYF.

CDR3 DNA sequence: TGTGCCAGCAGTCAGAGCAGAGCTAGCACAGATACGCAGTATTTT. It is translated as CASSQSRASTDTQYF. The chain has TRBV27 and TRBJ2-3, with D unclear. CDR3 size: 15 residues. Trimming took off 5 bases at V and 0 bases at J, with 12 bases between the two ends. Germline loops: CDR1 MNHEY, CDR2 SMNVEV (reference sequence).

This clone was observed a few times. This rearrangement joins TRBV28 to TRBJ1-1; D not certain. Germline assignment: CDR1 MDHEN and CDR2 SYDVKM. CDR3 size: 11 residues. Trimming left V 7 bases short and J 0 bases short, with 3 bases between. The CDR3 nucleotides are TGTGCCAGCAAGGTGAACACTGAAGCTTTCTTT. Its translation is CASKVNTEAFF.

The gene calls are TRBV28 and TRBJ2-4; either TRBD1 or TRBD2 may fit D (5 bases each). The CDR3 loop spans 14 amino acids. Trimming stripped 1 base from V and 10 bases from J, with 14 bases between. Germline CDR1 MDHEN, CDR2 SYDVKM. This CDR3 is CASSLSSKGEIQYF. The CDR3 DNA follows: TGTGCCAGCAGTTTATCCTCTAAAGGGGAGATTCAGTACTTC.

The genes are TRBV2 and TRBJ1-5; no clear D. Trimming left V 2 bases short and J 9 bases short, with 11 bases between. This CDR3 contains 13 residues. Germline V gene lookup returns CDR1 SNHLY and CDR2 FYNNEI. The DNA for the CDR3 is TGTGCCAGCAGTGAAATGGGGTTTGGGCCCCAGCATTTT. Translated: CASSEMGFGPQHF.

The genes are TRBV9 and TRBJ1-3; D is unclear. The germline CDR1 and CDR2 sequences are SGDLS and YYNGEE. Trimming removed 4 bases at V and 0 bases at J, with 20 bases between. This CDR3 region has 18 residues. The CDR3 DNA is TGTGCCAGCAGCCAGACCCATGGGGTGGGCTTCTCTGGAAACACCATATATTTT. Translating it yields CASSQTHGVGFSGNTIYF.

The rearrangement links TRBV29-1 to TRBJ2-3; no definite D call. The V and J ends lost 7 bases and 0 bases respectively, with 5 bases between them. The CDR3 runs to 11 residues. Germline assignment: CDR1 SQVTM and CDR2 ANQGSEA. The CDR3 bases are TGCAGCGCATTCAGCACAGATACGCAGTATTTT. Protein: CSAFSTDTQYF.